Presented here are 6 T cell receptor beta chains from one specimen sequenced in a study of Graves' ophthalmopathy and Graves' hyperthyroidism. Beta-chain TCR CDR3 regions were amplified from RNA transcripts. Second-round multiplex PCR came after first-round RT-PCR with HTBI primers. TCRdb itself ran the multiplex PCR reads through MiXCR, one entry per CDR3 protein. This table holds a few hundred thousand distinct CDR3 sequences, under 45% found once. Input material: peripheral blood or thyroid tissue (not recorded which). Every receptor here comes from an adult man with Graves' hyperthyroidism.

Ten or more counts support this clonotype. The chain is built from TRBV24-1 and TRBJ1-4, with no clear D. Germline assignment: CDR1 KGHDR and CDR2 SFDVKD. V lost 2 bases and J lost 8, with 14 bases in between. The CDR3 has 15 amino acids. CDR3 nucleotides: TGTGCCACCAGTGATTCTTTCGGAGGTCGGGAAAAACTGTTTTTT. Translation: CATSDSFGGREKLFF.

CDR3 bases: TGTGCCAGCAGCTTAGCGGAGGGAGGGGGGCTACACTTT. Translated: CASSLAEGGGLHF. The V and J genes are TRBV7-8 and TRBJ1-6; D is possibly TRBD1 (6 bases). V lost 0 bases to trimming and J lost 19 bases, with 16 bases between them. Germline CDR1 SGHVS, CDR2 FQNEAQ. The CDR3 is 13 residues long.

This clonotype has ten or more counts. The V and J genes are TRBV29-1 and TRBJ1-1, with D possibly TRBD1 on 6 matching bases. The length of the CDR3 is 14 residues. Germline V lookup: CDR1 SQVTM, CDR2 ANQGSEA. Trimming stripped 4 bases from V and 3 bases from J, with 15 bases between. The CDR3 reads CSVGGQGQYTEAFF. CDR3 nucleotides: TGCAGCGTTGGAGGACAAGGACAGTACACTGAAGCTTTCTTT.

As for this clonotype: Since a much larger clone is just one base distant, this may be a read error. The V call is TRBV19, the J call TRBJ1-5; TRBD1 is a possible D gene (5 bases). This CDR3 region has 15 residues. The germline V and J ends were trimmed by 1 base and 6 bases, with 13 bases remaining between them. Germline CDR1 reads LNHDA; CDR2 reads SQIVND (reference sequence). CDR3 sequence: CASSIGGWGSQPQHF. The DNA for the CDR3 is TGTGCCAGTAGTATAGGGGGTTGGGGCAGTCAGCCCCAGCATTTT.

The V gene is TRBV7-9, the J gene TRBJ1-2; maybe TRBD1 (6 bases). Germline V CDR1 and CDR2: SEHNR, FQNEAQ (reference sequence). CDR3 length equals 16 residues. Trimming cost V 1 base and J 2 bases, with 14 bases left between them. Written as DNA, the CDR3 is TGTGCCAGCAGCTTAGAGGGGGGGGGCCGCAACTATGGCTACACCTTC. It yields the protein CASSLEGGGRNYGYTF.

The chain joins TRBV5-1 to TRBJ1-4; unclear D gene. Germline assignment: CDR1 SGHRS and CDR2 YFSETQ. There are 16 residues in the CDR3. The germline V and J ends were trimmed by 7 bases and 5 bases, with 21 bases remaining between them. The CDR3 loop reads CASRRSGGSVNEKLFF. The DNA of the CDR3 is TGCGCCAGCCGGCGCTCGGGAGGCAGCGTAAATGAAAAACTGTTTTTT.